This T cell receptor (beta chain) was profiled in a study of T cells in Graves' hyperthyroidism and ophthalmopathy. This clonotype was counted at least ten times. RNA transcripts yielded amplified TCR beta CDR3 regions. The study used the HTBI primer set for a first-round RT-PCR of the TCR CDR3. Via MiXCR, TCRdb re-called the multiplex PCR reads, giving one row per CDR3 protein. The sample yields fewer than 600,000 distinct CDR3 sequences, around 13% seen once. This receptor was identified in a woman aged 40 to 50 with Graves' hyperthyroidism. Sequencing was done on a sample of blood.

CDR3 nucleotide sequence: TGCAGCGGGGGTAAAGGGACGAACACTGAAGCTTTCTTT. It specifies CSGGKGTNTEAFF. The chain recombines TRBV29-1 with TRBJ1-1; perhaps TRBD1 as D (5 bases). Germline CDR1 is SQVTM and CDR2 is ANQGSEA. This CDR3 comprises 13 residues. Trimming took off 7 bases at V and 1 base at J, with 13 bases between the two ends.